Sequencing of this T cell receptor (beta chain) was carried out in a study of T cell responses to AZD1222 COVID-19 vaccine. Whole-study findings and limits: Samples come after the peak T cell response, not at day 14.

Profiling relied on immunoSEQ multiplex PCR, and the TCRdb table lists in-frame clones only, not all of them. The data contain 95,000 to 150,000 clones, 75% to 85% of them singletons. Regarding this clone: What it binds is unknown.

This CDR3 comprises 16 residues. Germline V gene lookup returns CDR1 SGHNT and CDR2 YYREEE (reference sequence). V dropped 5 bases and J dropped 6 bases, with 18 bases sitting between them. This specimen consisted of peripheral blood, obtained 28 days after the second AZD1222 dose. V gene TRBV5-4 combines with J gene TRBJ1-6; TRBD1 might be the D (5 bases). The sequence derives from an adult who received the AZD1222 COVID-19 vaccine. For the CDR3, the DNA is TGTGCCAGCAGGGGGGAGGGGAAGGGTGGTAATTCACCCCTCCACTTT. Its protein product is CASRGEGKGGNSPLHF.